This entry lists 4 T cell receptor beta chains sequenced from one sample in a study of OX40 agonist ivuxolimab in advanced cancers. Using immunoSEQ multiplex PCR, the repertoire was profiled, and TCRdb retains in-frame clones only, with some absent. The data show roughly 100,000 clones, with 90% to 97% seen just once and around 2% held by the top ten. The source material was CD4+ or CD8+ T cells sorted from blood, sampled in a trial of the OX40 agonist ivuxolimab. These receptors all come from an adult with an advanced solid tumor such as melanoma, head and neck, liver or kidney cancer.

CDR3 residues: CSASRDYEQYF. In nucleotides, the CDR3 is TGCAGTGCTAGCAGAGACTACGAGCAGTACTTC. This chain joins TRBV20-1 and TRBJ2-7; D not certain. CDR3 size: 11 residues. V was trimmed by 3 bases and J by 3 bases, leaving 6 bases between them. Germline CDR1 is DFQATT and CDR2 is SNEGSKA (reference sequence).

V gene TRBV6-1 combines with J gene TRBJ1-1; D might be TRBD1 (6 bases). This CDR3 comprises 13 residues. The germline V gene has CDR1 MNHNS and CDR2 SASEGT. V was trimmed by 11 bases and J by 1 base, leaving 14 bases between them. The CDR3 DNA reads TGTGCCGGAAGGGGGAAGGGGAACACTGAAGCTTTCTTT. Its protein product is CAGRGKGNTEAFF.

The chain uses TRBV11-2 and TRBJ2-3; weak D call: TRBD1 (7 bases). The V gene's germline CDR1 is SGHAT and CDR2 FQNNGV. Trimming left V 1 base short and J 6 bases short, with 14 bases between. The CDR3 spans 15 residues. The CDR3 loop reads CASSLVLAGGDTQYF. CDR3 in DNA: TGTGCCAGCAGCTTAGTTCTAGCAGGGGGGGATACGCAGTATTTT. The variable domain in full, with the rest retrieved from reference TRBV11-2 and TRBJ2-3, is EAGVAQSPRYKIIEKRQSVAFWCNPISGHATLYWYQQILGQGPKLLIQFQNNGVVDDSQLPKDRFSAERLKGVDSTLKIQPAKLEDSAVYLCASSLVLAGGDTQYFGPGTRLTVL.

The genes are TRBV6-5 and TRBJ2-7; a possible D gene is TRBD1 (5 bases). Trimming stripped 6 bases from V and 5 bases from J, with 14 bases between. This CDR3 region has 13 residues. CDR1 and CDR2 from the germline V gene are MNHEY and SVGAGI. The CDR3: CASSTPLDNEQYF. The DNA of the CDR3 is TGTGCCAGCAGCACCCCACTGGACAACGAGCAGTACTTC.